This T cell receptor beta chain emerged from a study of blood T cell repertoires in COVID-19 (TCRdb year 2020). Describing the broader study: Samples from collaborators originated in the United States, Italy and Spain and spanned both the acute and convalescent phases of COVID-19. Where HLA class I and class II types were available, the types were taken from metadata supplied by the sample provider, not from assay-based typing. The material from the prospective study consisted of cDNA or gDNA derived from T cells, B-cell-depleted T cells, or PBMCs. Subjects who had been exposed to COVID-19, were actively infected with it, or had recovered from it provided the deeply sampled blood TCRbeta repertoires that made up the dataset. Samples were obtained from the ongoing ImmuneRACE study (first 160 participants) and from 1,254 subjects provided by 6 global collaborators. The repertoires were released in a freely available public database intended as a resource for research on the immune response to SARS-CoV-2. The sample metadata nearly always contained a de-identified subject ID, COVID-19 status, age in years and sex. Findings and caveats that apply to the study as a whole: Clinical and demographic metadata were provided uncurated, with the amount varying by source and participant.

The collaborating institutions used their own protocols to collect whole blood in K2EDTA tubes. Collaborator samples were shipped for TCRbeta analysis as frozen whole blood, isolated PBMCs, or DNA extracted from either sample type. TCRbeta CDR3 regions were amplified from genomic DNA by means of the immunoSEQ Assay, a bias-controlled multiplex PCR. For the original study's pipeline: Within the assay, amplification of reference gene primers was used to estimate how many nucleated cells each sample contained. To quantify the absolute abundance of each unique TCRbeta CDR3 rearrangement, sequence reads were collapsed and filtered. For each sample, productive Simpson clonality was calculated as the square root of Simpson's diversity index across productive rearrangements. As stored in TCRdb, this immuneACCESS dataset retains in-frame rearrangements with V and J assigned. A fraction of the clones does not appear; measured against another copy, unresolved V genes explain less than half of the discrepancy, and the remainder lacks a known reason. V and J calls and clone size are as listed in that table; D and trimming were resolved from the DNA. This sample lists 300,000 to 400,000 clones; about 82% were detected once. The ten largest make up approximately 7.5% of the sample.

Note on this clone: The clone's antigen remains unknown. Base qualities were left out, and no much larger clone turns up one base away.

The germline V and J ends show losses of 6 bases and 6 bases respectively, and no gene match explains 9 bases of the junction. Via the germline V gene, CDR1 is MNHEY and CDR2 SVGAGI. Its CDR3 holds 15 amino acids, cysteine through phenylalanine. Of the read, only the CDR3 DNA is kept; its 45 bases are in frame from base 1. The sequenced sample was peripheral blood. This chain is built from TRBV6-5 and TRBJ2-1, with 9 central nucleotides matching TRBD1. The receptor's source is a human donor in a cohort sampled during active COVID-19. The bases read TGTGCCAGCAGACAAGGACAGGGGATGTTCAATGAGCAGTTCTTC. This translates into CASRQGQGMFNEQFF.